Sequencing of this T cell receptor (beta chain) was carried out in a study of blood T cell repertoires in COVID-19. Produced via immunoSEQ multiplex PCR; TCRdb's table is partial and in-frame only. The sample contains under 300,000 clones, roughly 91% of which appear only once. CDR1 and CDR2 (germline): SGHTA, FQGNSA. Trimming pared 5 bases from V and 1 base from J, leaving 11 bases between. The CDR3 is made up of 14 amino acids. Sample: peripheral blood. This TCR was recovered from a middle-aged woman who had recovered from COVID-19. The chain couples TRBV7-2 to TRBJ1-1; no clear D. The CDR3 nucleotides are TGTGCCAGCAGCCCCCCCTACAGGAACACTGAAGCTTTCTTT. It translates to CASSPPYRNTEAFF.